These T cell receptor beta chains were read from a single sample in a study of blood T cell repertoires in COVID-19. Measured with immunoSEQ multiplex PCR; TCRdb has only the in-frame clones, and not every one. Here the sample spans hundreds of thousands of clones, 85% being singletons. Specimen: PBMCs or T cells enriched from blood (not recorded which). The receptors come from a woman aged 50 to 60 with acute COVID-19. Both conserved end residues are part of each CDR3. Each record gives: clone size, V gene, J gene, D gene, CDR3 DNA, CDR3 protein. A D gene is named only where the DNA matches it firmly. The size of a clone is reported for some rows only, either as once, few or many, or as a class for expanded clones.

-	TRBV6-5	TRBJ2-7	-	TGTGCCAGCATACGAGGATCTTCCTACGAGCAGTACTTC	CASIRGSSYEQYF
-	TRBV19	TRBJ2-7	TRBD1	TGTGCCAGTAGTATGTCCGGGACAGGGGTCTACGAGCAGTACTTC	CASSMSGTGVYEQYF
-	TRBV9	TRBJ2-7	-	TGTGCCAGCAGCGTAGAAGGGGGATCCTACGAGCAGTACTTC	CASSVEGGSYEQYF
-	TRBV7-8	TRBJ2-1	TRBD2	TGTGCCAGCAGCTTCTACTCGACTAGCGGAACTTACAATGAGCAGTTCTTC	CASSFYSTSGTYNEQFF
-	TRBV6-5	TRBJ1-2	-	TGTGCCAGCAGTTACGACTCTAACTATGGCTACACCTTC	CASSYDSNYGYTF
-	TRBV2	TRBJ2-7	-	TGTGCCAGCAGTGACCGGGGGTCCTACGAGCAGTACTTC	CASSDRGSYEQYF
-	TRBV10-1	TRBJ1-1	-	TGCGCCAGCAGGGCGGACAAGAACACTGAAGCTTTCTTT	CASRADKNTEAFF
few	TRBV6-1	TRBJ1-5	TRBD1	TGTGCCAGCAGTGAAACAGGGGTGAATCAGCCCCAGCATTTT	CASSETGVNQPQHF
-	TRBV9	TRBJ1-3	-	TGTGCCAGCAGCGTTATAGCTTCCCCTGATGGAAACACCATATATTTT	CASSVIASPDGNTIYF
once	TRBV18	TRBJ2-5	TRBD1	TGTGCCAGCTCACTGGACAGGGCCCAAGAGACCCAGTACTTC	CASSLDRAQETQYF
once	TRBV7-8	TRBJ1-2	-	TGTGCCAGCAGCCTCTTTTCGGACAGTAACTATGGCTACACCTTC	CASSLFSDSNYGYTF
-	TRBV7-2	TRBJ2-5	TRBD2	TGTGCCAGCAGCTTAGTGAGCGGGGGGGTTCAAGAGACCCAGTACTTC	CASSLVSGGVQETQYF
-	TRBV7-3	TRBJ2-1	TRBD2	TGTGCCAGCAGCTTAAGGAGCGGGGGGGCCTCCAATGAGCAGTTCTTC	CASSLRSGGASNEQFF
-	TRBV18	TRBJ2-7	TRBD1	TGTGCCAGCTCCACGGGACAGGGGGTCTACGAGCAGTACTTC	CASSTGQGVYEQYF
once	TRBV4-3	TRBJ1-2	-	TGCGCCAGCAGCCAAGACGGGAGGGGTAACTATGGCTACACCTTC	CASSQDGRGNYGYTF
-	TRBV3-1/TRBV3-2	TRBJ1-2	TRBD1	TGTGCCAGCAGCCAAGGTCTTCGGGACAGGTATTTCTATGGCTACACCTTC	CASSQGLRDRYFYGYTF
-	TRBV5-4	TRBJ2-2	TRBD2	TGTGCCAGCAGCTTGGGGCAGCGGGGGGCCGGGGAGCTGTTTTTT	CASSLGQRGAGELFF
once	TRBV5-4	TRBJ1-1	-	TGTGCCAGCAGTACTCCGGGACAGAACACTGAAGCTTTCTTT	CASSTPGQNTEAFF
-	TRBV19	TRBJ2-5	-	TGTGCCAGTAGTGGGGGGTACCAAGAGACCCAGTACTTC	CASSGGYQETQYF
-	TRBV11-3	TRBJ2-1	TRBD1	TGTGCCAGCAGCCCGGACAGGGGCAATGAGCAGTTCTTC	CASSPDRGNEQFF
-	TRBV29-1	TRBJ1-5	TRBD1	TGCAGCGTTGAAACAGGGGGAACGAGCAATCAGCCCCAGCATTTT	CSVETGGTSNQPQHF
-	TRBV3-1/TRBV3-2	TRBJ2-7	-	TGTGCCAGCAGCCAAAAGGGGATCTCCTACGAGCAGTACTTC	CASSQKGISYEQYF
once	TRBV4-1	TRBJ2-2	TRBD1	TGCGCCAGCAGCCACGGACAGGGGTACGTCGGGGAGCTGTTTTTT	CASSHGQGYVGELFF
few	TRBV7-8	TRBJ1-5	TRBD1	TGTGCCAGCAGCCCCCGGACAGGGAGGGATCAGCCCCAGCATTTT	CASSPRTGRDQPQHF
-	TRBV7-2	TRBJ1-5	-	TGTGCCAGCAGCGAAAACAGGGTGAGCCAGCCCCAGCATTTT	CASSENRVSQPQHF
-	TRBV3-1/TRBV3-2	TRBJ2-1	TRBD2	TGTGCCAGCAGCCAAGTAGGGCTAGCGGGGAATGAGCAGTTCTTC	CASSQVGLAGNEQFF
-	TRBV12-3/TRBV12-4	TRBJ1-5	TRBD1	TGTGCCAGCAGGGGACAGTTTCAGCCCCAGCATTTT	CASRGQFQPQHF
-	TRBV7-9	TRBJ2-5	TRBD2	TGTGCCAGCAGTCCCGGACTAGCGGGGGGGAGTCAAGAGACCCAGTACTTC	CASSPGLAGGSQETQYF
-	TRBV19	TRBJ2-1	-	TGTGCCAGCGGGTTGTTAAATGAGCAGTTCTTC	CASGLLNEQFF
-	TRBV5-6	TRBJ1-3	TRBD1	TGTGCCAGCAGCTTACAGGGGGCTGCTGGAAACACCATATATTTT	CASSLQGAAGNTIYF
-	TRBV5-1	TRBJ2-7	-	TGCGCCAGCAGCTTGGGAAGGGGTTGGTACGAGCAGTACTTC	CASSLGRGWYEQYF
-	TRBV19	TRBJ2-2	-	TGTGCCAGTAGTATAAATCCCCGCCTCCTCAGGGAATCGAACACCGGGGAGCTGTTTTTT	CASSINPRLLRESNTGELFF
-	TRBV4-3	TRBJ1-6	TRBD1	TGCGCCAGCAGCCACGGGGACAGGAATTCACCCCTCCACTTT	CASSHGDRNSPLHF
-	TRBV7-2	TRBJ2-1	TRBD2	TGTGCCAGCAGCTTATCAGCACTAGCGGGCAATGAGCAGTTCTTC	CASSLSALAGNEQFF
-	TRBV7-9	TRBJ1-2	-	TGTGCCAGCAGCTTAACGGGAAGTGGCTACACCTTC	CASSLTGSGYTF
-	TRBV7-2	TRBJ2-3	TRBD2	TGTGCCAGCAGCTCATTAGCGGGGGGGCTGAACACAGATACGCAGTATTTT	CASSSLAGGLNTDTQYF